Sequencing of this TCR beta chain was carried out in a study of T-cell memory formation after mild COVID-19. TCRdb passed the 5' RACE reads through MiXCR, listing each CDR3 protein once. The repertoire has roughly 190,000 distinct CDR3 sequences, about 10% of them found once; the top ten carry approximately 2.8%. The CDR3 is made up of 14 amino acids. Deletions cut 4 bases from V and 1 base from J, with 8 bases between. Germline CDR1 reads SGHRS; CDR2 reads YFSETQ. Ten or more counts support this clonotype. This sequence was found in a man aged 18-30 years who had mild COVID-19 (a few samples of this study predate the infection). Cell type and time point are not known. The specimen sequenced was PBMCs or a T cell subset sorted from them (not recorded which). V gene TRBV5-1 combines with J gene TRBJ2-2; maybe TRBD1 (6 bases). The CDR3 nucleotides read TGCGCCAGCAGCCCGACAGGGAACACCGGGGAGCTGTTTTTT. Residues: CASSPTGNTGELFF.